This TCR beta chain was obtained from a study of blood T cell repertoires in COVID-19. Study at large: Sources were T cells, B-cell-depleted T cells, or PBMCs; the material itself was cDNA or gDNA.

The trim removed 3 bases at V and 15 bases at J, leaving 8 bases unmatched. The CDR3 has 12 amino acids. The germline CDR1 and CDR2 sequences are KGHSH and LQKENI. TCRdb keeps only in-frame clones here, not all; method: immunoSEQ multiplex PCR. The table has about 210,000 clones, 75% to 85% seen once. This clone occurred many times. The specimen sequenced was PBMCs or T cells enriched from blood (not recorded which). This chain links TRBV18 with TRBJ2-1; TRBD2 aligns across 7 bases. The clonotype comes from a middle-aged man who had recovered from COVID-19. CDR3 DNA: TGTGCCAGCTCACCCCGGGGAGGGGAACTGTTCTTC. Protein product: CASSPRGGELFF.